These 15 T cell receptor beta chains came from one sample sequenced in a study of T cell responses to AZD1222 COVID-19 vaccine. Profiling relied on immunoSEQ multiplex PCR, and the TCRdb table lists in-frame clones only, not all of them. This sample has more than 100,000 clones, with 80% to 90% found just once. The starting material was peripheral blood, obtained on day 0 of AZD1222 vaccination. The receptors shown here come from an adult in good health.

The sample holds one count of this clone. This chain uses TRBV27 with TRBJ2-1, with D possibly matching TRBD2 (6 bases). The CDR3 has 13 amino acids. The V and J ends lost 5 bases and 12 bases respectively, with 17 bases between them. In germline, CDR1 is MNHEY, CDR2 SMNVEV (reference sequence). The CDR3 DNA sequence: TGTGCCAGCAGTCGCGTAGCGGAAGCCTTGCAGTTCTTC. This translates into CASSRVAEALQFF.

The chain has TRBV27 and TRBJ1-2, with a possible D match to TRBD1 (6 bases). The CDR3 is made up of 15 amino acids. Trimming left V 5 bases short and J 5 bases short, with 18 bases between. Germline V lookup: CDR1 MNHEY, CDR2 SMNVEV (reference sequence). CDR3 sequence: CASSPRDRSIYGYTF. In DNA, the CDR3 is TGTGCCAGCAGTCCCCGCGACAGGTCAATATATGGCTACACCTTC.

V gene TRBV9 combines with J gene TRBJ2-1; 13 bases are shared with TRBD2. Germline trimming cut 3 bases from V and 6 bases from J; bases unmatched to any gene: 6. The length of the CDR3 is 16 residues. Germline values: CDR1 SGDLS, CDR2 YYNGEE. CDR3 region: CASSDRLAGGPNEQFF. CDR3 coding DNA: TGTGCCAGCAGCGACAGACTAGCGGGGGGCCCCAATGAGCAGTTCTTC. Full variable domain (missing parts from reference TRBV9 and TRBJ2-1): DSGVTQTPKHLITATGQRVTLRCSPRSGDLSVYWYQQSLDQGLQFLIQYYNGEERAKGNILERFSAQQFPDLHSELNLSSLELGDSALYFCASSDRLAGGPNEQFFGPGTRLTVL.

This clone appeared once. This sequence joins TRBV2 and TRBJ2-7; D gene uncertain. Germline assignment: CDR1 SNHLY and CDR2 FYNNEI. The V end lost 7 bases, the J end lost 2 bases, and 6 bases lay between the germline ends. The CDR3 runs to 11 residues. As DNA, the CDR3 is TGTGCCAGCACGGTGGCCTACGAGCAGTACTTC. Translated, it gives CASTVAYEQYF.

CDR3 in DNA: TGTGCCTGGAGTACCCAGGGGACCTACAATGAGCAGTTCTTC. Protein product: CAWSTQGTYNEQFF. The chain couples TRBV30 to TRBJ2-1, with D tentatively TRBD1 (6 bases). The CDR3 length is 14 residues. The germline CDR1 and CDR2 sequences are GTSNPN and SVGIG (reference sequence). V lost 2 bases and J lost 2, with 10 bases in between.

This chain links TRBV6-5 with TRBJ2-5; D is undetermined. CDR3 length equals 13 residues. The germline V gene has CDR1 MNHEY and CDR2 SVGAGI. V shed 2 bases and J shed 1 base, with 5 bases lying between them. In DNA form, the CDR3 reads TGTGCCAGCAGTTACGTCTTCCAAGAGACCCAGTACTTC. Its protein is CASSYVFQETQYF.

Only one count was recorded for this clone. This chain links TRBV11-3 with TRBJ1-1; D ambiguous. The CDR3 spans 14 residues. Per germline, CDR1 SGHNT and CDR2 YENEEA. Trimming removed 11 bases from V and 0 bases from J, with 16 bases in between. The CDR3 loop is CAQRGDPMNTEAFF. CDR3 DNA sequence: TGTGCCCAACGAGGCGATCCCATGAACACTGAAGCTTTCTTT.

V gene TRBV11-2 combines with J gene TRBJ2-3, with D perhaps matching TRBD2 (5 bases). The CDR3 is 15 amino acids. Trimming removed 3 bases from V and 1 base from J, with 11 bases in between. Germline V CDR1 and CDR2: SGHAT, FQNNGV. This chain's CDR3 is CASSFQISGTDTQYF. The CDR3 coding sequence is TGTGCCAGCAGCTTCCAGATTAGCGGCACAGATACGCAGTATTTT.

The chain combines TRBV5-1 with TRBJ1-4; a possible D gene is TRBD1 (6 bases). The V gene's germline CDR1 is SGHRS and CDR2 YFSETQ. Trimming took 1 base from V and 2 from J, leaving 15 bases between them. The CDR3 consists of 17 residues. CDR3 amino acids: CASSLKRGEGTNEKLFF. The DNA of the CDR3 is TGCGCCAGCAGCTTGAAGAGGGGGGAAGGCACTAATGAAAAACTGTTTTTT. The variable domain in full, completed from reference TRBV5-1 and TRBJ1-4, reads KAGVTQTPRYLIKTRGQQVTLSCSPISGHRSVSWYQQTPGQGLQFLFEYFSETQRNKGNFPGRFSGRQFSNSRSEMNVSTLELGDSALYLCASSLKRGEGTNEKLFFGSGTQLSVL.

The chain recombines TRBV3-1 (or the pseudogene TRBV3-2) with TRBJ1-4; 10 positions match TRBD1. After removal of 4 bases from V and 10 bases from J, the junction contained 9 bases not matched to a gene. The CDR3 totals 15 residues. CDR1 is LGHDT, CDR2 YNNKEL, per germline (reference sequence). The CDR3 nucleotides read TGTGCCAGCAGCCTCGGAGGGACAGGGGAGGCAAAACTGTTTTTT. Its protein product is CASSLGGTGEAKLFF.

This clone was counted a single time. The chain employs TRBV3-1 (or the pseudogene TRBV3-2) and TRBJ1-3, with D possibly matching TRBD1 (5 bases). Trimming took 0 bases from V and 4 from J, leaving 13 bases between them. This CDR3 has 16 residues. Germline CDR1 is LGHDT and CDR2 is YNNKEL (reference sequence). As DNA, the CDR3 is TGTGCCAGCAGCCAAGACCGGCAGGGACCAGGAAACACCATATATTTT. Protein: CASSQDRQGPGNTIYF.

The chain couples TRBV19 to TRBJ1-5, with 10 bases fitting TRBD1. CDR1 is LNHDA and CDR2 is SQIVND in the germline V gene (reference sequence). J lost 12 bases, V lost 6 bases, and 8 bases had no gene match. This CDR3 is built from 13 residues. CDR3: CASRGTGVRLQHF. CDR3 coding DNA: TGTGCCAGTAGGGGGACAGGGGTCCGACTCCAGCATTTT. The variable domain in full, completed from reference TRBV19 and TRBJ1-5, reads DGGITQSPKYLFRKEGQNVTLSCEQNLNHDAMYWYRQDPGQGLRLIYYSQIVNDFQKGDIAEGYSVSREKKESFPLTVTSAQKNPTAFYLCASRGTGVRLQHFGDGTRLSIL.

This rearrangement joins TRBV2 to TRBJ2-1; 9 bases agree with TRBD2. Trimming at V came to 10 bases and at J to 4 bases, leaving 11 bases not matched to a gene. The CDR3 totals 15 residues. CDR1 is SNHLY, CDR2 FYNNEI, per germline. The CDR3 region has the DNA TGTGCCAACCTTGCCGGGACTAGCTCATACAATGAGCAGTTCTTC. Amino acid sequence: CANLAGTSSYNEQFF.

In DNA form, the CDR3 reads TGTGCCAGCAGCTCCGACAGGGGAGGGTACAATGAGCAGTTCTTC. Protein product: CASSSDRGGYNEQFF. The genes are TRBV7-9 and TRBJ2-1, with D possibly being TRBD1 (8 bases). V was trimmed by 4 bases and J by 4 bases, leaving 14 bases between them. Germline CDR1 SEHNR, CDR2 FQNEAQ (reference sequence). The CDR3 has 15 amino acids.

CDR3 in amino acids: CASSSIGYSYEQYF. DNA of the CDR3: TGTGCCAGCAGCTCCATAGGATACTCCTACGAGCAGTACTTC. The chain has TRBV5-8 and TRBJ2-7, with D unclear. Germline V gene lookup returns CDR1 SGHTS and CDR2 YDEGEE. V was pared by 3 bases and J by 0 bases, with 10 bases between. This CDR3 spans 14 amino acids.